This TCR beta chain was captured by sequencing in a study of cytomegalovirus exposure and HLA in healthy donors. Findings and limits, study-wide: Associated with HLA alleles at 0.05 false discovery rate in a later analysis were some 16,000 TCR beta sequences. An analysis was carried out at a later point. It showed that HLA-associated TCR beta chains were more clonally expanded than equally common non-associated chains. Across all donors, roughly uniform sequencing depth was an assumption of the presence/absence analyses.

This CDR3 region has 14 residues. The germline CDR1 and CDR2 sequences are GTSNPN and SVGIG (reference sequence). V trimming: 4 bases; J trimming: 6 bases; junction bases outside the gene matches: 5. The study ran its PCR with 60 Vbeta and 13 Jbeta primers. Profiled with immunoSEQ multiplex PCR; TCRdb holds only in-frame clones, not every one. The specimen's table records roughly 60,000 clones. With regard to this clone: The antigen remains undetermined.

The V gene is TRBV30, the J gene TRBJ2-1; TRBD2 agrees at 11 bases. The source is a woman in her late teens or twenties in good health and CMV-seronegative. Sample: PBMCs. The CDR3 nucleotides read TGTGCCTGGATTGATAGCGGGAGGGCCAATGAGCAGTTCTTC. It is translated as CAWIDSGRANEQFF.